This T cell receptor beta chain is drawn from a study of cytomegalovirus exposure and HLA in healthy donors. General observations from the study: In a later analysis, common viral pathogens appeared linked to several of the most significant clusters.

The CDR3 contains 16 residues. Per germline, CDR1 SGHNT and CDR2 YENEEA. With 4 bases clipped from V and 4 bases from J, the junction kept 11 bases outside the gene matches. This PCR relied on a set of 60 Vbeta primers and 13 Jbeta primers. The method was immunoSEQ multiplex PCR; TCRdb's version includes in-frame clones alone and lacks a portion of them. The sample includes under 200,000 clones, 81% of them seen just once. Concerning this clone: The antigen remains unidentified.

The TCR was taken from a man in his forties or fifties in good health and CMV-seronegative. The specimen was PBMCs. The chain links TRBV11-3 to TRBJ2-5; TRBD2 aligns across 8 bases. The CDR3 region is CASSSGLALGPETQYF. The CDR3 bases are TGTGCCAGCAGCTCCGGACTAGCTTTAGGCCCAGAGACCCAGTACTTC.